The 25 T cell receptor beta chains below come from one sample, sequenced in a study of T cell repertoires in cytomegalovirus infection (dated by TCRdb to the late 2010s). No antigen has been assigned to these receptors. The listed sequencing device is Illumina HiSeq 1500. Using fastp at Q25 and MiXCR, TCRdb reprocessed the public reads and kept productive beta chains. Under each unique CDR3 protein, matching rows form one entry showing the most common genes and DNA. This sample comprises some 130,000 distinct CDR3 sequences, under 30% of them detected only once. 34% of the sample is held by the ten biggest clonotypes. The specimen sequenced was PBMCs, sequenced either directly or after in vitro stimulation (not recorded which). All receptors derive from a human donor in good health (CMV status not recorded). Some clones in this sample may be carry-over from other donors' samples.

The table lists this clonotype with a few counts. The gene calls are TRBV6-2 or TRBV6-3 and TRBJ2-1, with TRBD2 matching 8 bases. V was clipped by 5 bases and J by 8 bases; unmatched bases: 17. This CDR3 region has 17 residues. From germline, CDR1 is MNHEY and CDR2 SVGEGT. CDR3 protein: CASSTRRSAGDIDEQFF. The CDR3 nucleotides read TGTGCCAGCAGTACTCGGCGCTCAGCGGGAGATATCGATGAGCAGTTCTTC.

V and J are TRBV29-1 and TRBJ2-1, with 9 positions matching TRBD2. CDR3 length: 13 amino acids. V was pared by 4 bases and J by 4 bases, with 2 bases of the junction left unmatched. The V gene's germline CDR1 is SQVTM and CDR2 ANQGSEA. The CDR3 region is CSVVAGGYNEQFF. The CDR3 DNA sequence: TGCAGCGTTGTGGCGGGAGGGTACAATGAGCAGTTCTTC.

There are a few counts of this clonotype. The chain recombines TRBV19 with TRBJ1-2; D gene uncertain. The CDR3 spans 16 residues. Trimming stripped 6 bases from V and 0 bases from J, with 17 bases between. Germline CDR1 and CDR2: LNHDA and SQIVND (reference sequence). DNA of the CDR3: TGTGCCAGTAGCATGTCCGGGGTTAAAGCTAACTATGGCTACACCTTC. Translation gives CASSMSGVKANYGYTF.

The rearrangement joins TRBV27 to TRBJ2-7; D call uncertain. CDR3 length equals 16 residues. Germline V gene sequence: CDR1 MNHEY, CDR2 SMNVEV (reference sequence). Between the trimmed V and J ends, which lost 1 base and 3 bases, there was a span of 16 bases. Here the CDR3 reads CASSLFSTTTSYEQYF. The CDR3 bases are TGTGCCAGCAGTTTATTTAGTACTACGACAAGCTACGAGCAGTACTTC.

For the CDR3, the DNA is TGCGCCAGCAGTCCCAAAATTGGACAGGGCTACGAGCAGTACTTC. Its translation: CASSPKIGQGYEQYF. The chain links TRBV4-1 to TRBJ2-7; TRBD1 aligns across 8 bases. The germline V gene has CDR1 MGHRA and CDR2 YSYEKL. The ends lost 6 bases at V and 3 bases at J; junction bases unmatched: 10. CDR3 length: 15 residues.

This chain joins TRBV4-1 and TRBJ2-1, with D unresolved. Looked up from germline, CDR1 is MGHRA and CDR2 is YSYEKL. The V gene lost 0 bases and the J gene lost 7 bases, with 4 bases spanning the gap. This CDR3 contains 12 residues. In nucleotides, the CDR3 is TGCGCCAGCAGCCAAGATAGGAATGAGCAGTTCTTC. Translating it yields CASSQDRNEQFF.

This chain links TRBV11-2 with TRBJ2-7, with 9 bases lining up with TRBD1. Losses at the gene ends were 5 bases for V and 7 bases for J; bases not matched to a gene: 18. Per the germline V gene, CDR1 is SGHAT and CDR2 is FQNNGV. There are 17 residues in the CDR3. The CDR3 DNA is TGTGCCAGCAGCCCAAGACGGACAGGGGTGGTGTTTGAAGAGCAGTACTTC. This encodes CASSPRRTGVVFEEQYF.

On this clonotype: Being one base from a much bigger clone, this may be a read error. V usage is TRBV7-3 and J usage is TRBJ2-5, with D hard to call. The CDR3 runs 13 residues. CDR1 and CDR2 (germline): SGHTA, FQGTGA. Trimming left V 3 bases short and J 2 bases short, with 7 bases between. The CDR3 region is CASSFGGQETQYF. DNA of the CDR3: TGTGCCAGCAGCTTTGGCGGACAAGAGACCCAGTACTTC.

The chain combines TRBV11-3 with TRBJ2-2; a possible D gene is TRBD2 (5 bases). The CDR3 runs 17 residues. V was shortened by 2 bases and J by 2 bases, with 15 bases between the two germline ends. Germline V gene lookup returns CDR1 SGHNT and CDR2 YENEEA. The CDR3 coding sequence is TGTGCCAGCAGCTTATACGGCGGAGGCGTCAACACCGGGGAGCTGTTTTTT. It is translated as CASSLYGGGVNTGELFF. Based on the CDR3 plus reference TRBV11-3 and TRBJ2-2, the full variable domain is EAGVVQSPRYKIIEKKQPVAFWCNPISGHNTLYWYLQNLGQGPELLIRYENEEAVDDSQLPKDRFSAERLKGVDSTLKIQPAELGDSAVYLCASSLYGGGVNTGELFFGEGSRLTVL.

This sequence joins TRBV7-2 and TRBJ1-4; a possible D gene is TRBD1 (5 bases). This CDR3 is 13 amino acids long. V dropped 3 bases and J dropped 8 bases, with 10 bases sitting between them. The germline CDR1 and CDR2 sequences are SGHTA and FQGNSA. CDR3 protein: CASSFGGMEKLFF. In nucleotides, the CDR3 is TGTGCCAGCAGCTTTGGGGGAATGGAAAAACTGTTTTTT.

V and J are TRBV6-8 and TRBJ2-7; a possible D gene is TRBD1 (5 bases). Germline V lookup: CDR1 MNHGY, CDR2 SAAAGT. V was trimmed by 8 bases and J by 6 bases, leaving 17 bases between them. The CDR3 loop spans 13 amino acids. In DNA, the CDR3 is TGTGCCAGCGGGGCCGGGTACCTCCGCGAGCAGTACGTC. Translated, it gives CASGAGYLREQYV.

In its sample, this clonotype was seen many times. This rearrangement joins TRBV28 to TRBJ2-7; weak D call: TRBD1 (6 bases). V was clipped by 8 bases and J by 6 bases, with 20 bases between them. Germline values: CDR1 MDHEN, CDR2 SYDVKM. The CDR3 sequence is 14 residues long. The CDR3 sequence: CASSSVGGAGEQYF. CDR3 nucleotides: TGTGCCAGCTCAAGTGTTGGGGGCGCGGGCGAGCAGTACTTC.

J is TRBJ1-2 and V is TRBV20-1; D gene unclear. Trimming shortened V by 6 bases and J by 0 bases, and 14 bases separated the two germline ends. The CDR3 spans 14 residues. CDR1 DFQATT and CDR2 SNEGSKA come from the germline V gene (reference sequence). The CDR3 sequence is CSASGLRTNYGYTF. CDR3 coding DNA: TGCAGTGCCAGCGGGCTGCGAACTAACTATGGCTACACCTTC.

This clonotype was counted many times. V gene TRBV7-8 combines with J gene TRBJ2-2; weak D call: TRBD1 (6 bases). The CDR3 covers 18 residues. Germline assignment: CDR1 SGHVS and CDR2 FQNEAQ. The V and J ends lost 6 bases and 0 bases respectively, with 20 bases between them. The CDR3 sequence is CASSLTPPGTSNTGELFF. The CDR3 DNA is TGTGCCAGCAGTTTAACACCGCCCGGGACATCGAACACCGGGGAGCTGTTTTTT.

This chain joins TRBV12-3 or TRBV12-4 and TRBJ2-7; 10 bases are shared with TRBD2. CDR3 length equals 14 residues. The ends lost 6 bases at V and 4 bases at J; junction bases unmatched: 6. CDR3 sequence reads: CASSAGLAVYEQYV. The CDR3 DNA reads TGTGCCAGCAGCGCAGGACTAGCGGTGTACGAGCAGTACGTC.

The V call is TRBV5-6, the J call TRBJ2-1; possibly TRBD1 for D (5 bases). V lost 5 bases to trimming and J lost 4 bases, with 13 bases between them. Germline V lookup: CDR1 SGHDT, CDR2 YYEEEE. The length of the CDR3 is 14 residues. This CDR3 is CASSPPTAYNEQFF. DNA of the CDR3: TGTGCCAGCAGTCCCCCGACAGCGTACAATGAGCAGTTCTTC.

This chain uses TRBV4-3 with TRBJ1-2; 10 bases map to TRBD1. Germline V gives CDR1 LGHNA, CDR2 YSLEER. The CDR3 runs to 15 residues. The J segment lost 4 bases and the V segment lost 3 bases, leaving 5 bases of the junction unmatched. Here the CDR3 reads CASSQPGQGIYGYTF. CDR3 nucleotide sequence: TGCGCCAGCAGCCAGCCGGGACAGGGGATCTATGGCTACACCTTC.

The rearrangement joins TRBV7-3 to TRBJ2-7; D uncertain. V was cut by 1 base and J by 6 bases, with 10 bases left in between. The V gene's germline CDR1 is SGHTA and CDR2 FQGTGA. The CDR3 is 13 residues long. The CDR3 nucleotides are TGTGCCAGCAGCTTAATCCAGCACAGCGAGCAGTACTTC. Translation: CASSLIQHSEQYF.

This chain joins TRBV19 and TRBJ1-1; tentative D call: TRBD1 (5 bases). Germline V gene data show CDR1 as LNHDA and CDR2 as SQIVND (reference sequence). The CDR3 is made up of 13 amino acids. The V and J ends lost 5 bases and 4 bases respectively, with 11 bases between them. CDR3 DNA sequence: TGTGCCAGTAGTGCAAACACAGGCACTGAAGCTTTCTTT. Its translation: CASSANTGTEAFF.

The table lists this clonotype with a count of one. The chain is built from TRBV19 and TRBJ2-7, with TRBD1 matching over 12 bases. Germline CDR1 is LNHDA and CDR2 is SQIVND (reference sequence). V lost 9 bases, J lost 2 bases, and 8 bases stayed unmatched. This CDR3 has 15 amino acids. The DNA for the CDR3 is TGTGCCAGGGGGCCGGGACAGGGGGCAACCTACGAGCAGTACGTC. Translated: CARGPGQGATYEQYV.

V is TRBV12-3 or TRBV12-4 and J is TRBJ2-3; D perhaps matches TRBD2 (5 bases). The CDR3 totals 15 residues. Trimming shortened V by 4 bases and J by 1 base, and 12 bases separated the two germline ends. In DNA form, the CDR3 reads TGTGCCAGCAGTTCTTCCCGGGAAGGCACAGATACGCAGTATTTT. It encodes CASSSSREGTDTQYF.

The chain carries TRBV5-1 and TRBJ2-2; perhaps TRBD2 as D (6 bases). The CDR3 contains 14 residues. Germline V gene sequence: CDR1 SGHRS, CDR2 YFSETQ. The V gene lost 4 bases and the J gene lost 4 bases, with 11 bases spanning the gap. The CDR3 bases are TGCGCCAGCAGCCCGGGGACTCCCACCGGGGAGCTGTTTTTT. Its protein product is CASSPGTPTGELFF.

J is TRBJ2-5 and V is TRBV29-1; 7 bases map to TRBD1. The germline CDR1 and CDR2 sequences are SQVTM and ANQGSEA. This CDR3 spans 14 amino acids. Trimming took 5 bases from V and 5 from J; bases not matched to a gene: 11. CDR3 region: CSVSFKTGTETQYF. In nucleotides, the CDR3 is TGCAGCGTTTCCTTTAAGACAGGGACGGAGACCCAGTACTTC.

This clonotype has at least ten counts. V usage is TRBV7-2 and J usage is TRBJ2-5; 9 bases agree with TRBD1. The CDR3 runs 15 residues. The germline V gene has CDR1 SGHTA and CDR2 FQGNSA. J lost 1 base, V lost 6 bases, and 6 bases had no gene match. CDR3 sequence: CASSLGQGFQETQYF. The CDR3 DNA follows: TGTGCCAGCAGTCTGGGACAGGGATTCCAAGAGACCCAGTACTTC.

The V call is TRBV29-1, the J call TRBJ2-3; TRBD1 or TRBD2 may be the D gene (5 bases each). The CDR3 spans 15 residues. Per germline, CDR1 SQVTM and CDR2 ANQGSEA. V was trimmed by 3 bases and J by 1 base, leaving 14 bases between them. The CDR3 loop is CSVDSRDPGTDTQYF. The DNA of the CDR3 is TGCAGCGTTGACTCCAGGGACCCGGGCACAGATACGCAGTATTTT.